These T cell receptor beta chains were read from a single sample in a study of regulatory T cells. Some clones are missing from TCRdb's copy, which holds only in-frame ones; the method was immunoSEQ multiplex PCR. The sample carries 32,000 or so clones, under 95% recorded once. The specimen was conventional CD4+ T cells sorted from blood. These TCRs come from a person aged 18 to 35 with CD3G deficiency. Each CDR3 is given with its conserved first and last residue. The D gene is left open where the match is weak. Size is omitted from some rows. Given values are once, few, many or a class for expanded clones.

v_call	clone_size	d_call	j_call	cdr3_aa	cdr3_nt
TRBV6-1	-	-	TRBJ2-2	CASSALGGGELFF	TGTGCCAGCAGTGCCCTAGGGGGCGGGGAGCTGTTTTTT
TRBV19	-	-	TRBJ1-1	CASTEGGAAFF	TGTGCCAGTACCGAAGGGGGGGCAGCTTTCTTT
TRBV7-9	-	-	TRBJ2-5	CASSLDSLETQYF	TGTGCCAGCAGCTTAGACTCGTTAGAGACCCAGTACTTC
TRBV6-6	-	TRBD2	TRBJ2-3	CASSLLAGGPGTQYF	TGTGCCAGCAGCCTCCTAGCGGGGGGGCCGGGTACGCAGTATTTT
TRBV6-1	once	-	TRBJ2-6	CASSPEAGANVLTF	TGTGCCAGCAGTCCAGAGGCTGGGGCCAACGTCCTGACTTTC
TRBV18	-	-	TRBJ2-1	CASSPQQGSNEQFF	TGTGCCAGCTCACCTCAGCAGGGAAGTAATGAGCAGTTCTTC
TRBV5-1	once	-	TRBJ2-3	CASSKGVPTDTQYF	TGCGCCAGCAGCAAAGGGGTGCCCACAGATACGCAGTATTTT
TRBV6-1	-	-	TRBJ2-6	CASREAGANVLTF	TGTGCCAGCCGGGAAGCCGGGGCCAACGTCCTGACTTTC
TRBV7-9	-	-	TRBJ2-3	CASSSYLGTDTQYF	TGTGCCAGCAGCTCTTACTTGGGTACAGATACGCAGTATTTT
TRBV18	-	-	TRBJ1-5	CASSPGGNQPQHF	TGTGCCAGCTCACCAGGGGGCAATCAGCCCCAGCATTTT
TRBV25-1	-	-	TRBJ2-1	CASSEADDYNEQFF	TGTGCCAGCAGTGAGGCCGACGATTACAATGAGCAGTTCTTC
TRBV7-9	-	TRBD2	TRBJ2-3	CASSFFLAGDGTDTQYF	TGTGCCAGCAGCTTTTTCCTAGCGGGAGATGGTACAGATACGCAGTATTTT
TRBV5-1	-	-	TRBJ2-3	CASSLGGRGTDTQYF	TGCGCCAGCAGCCTGGGGGGCCGGGGCACAGATACGCAGTATTTT
TRBV19	-	-	TRBJ2-7	CASSMQGSYEQYF	TGTGCCAGCAGTATGCAGGGATCCTACGAGCAGTACTTC
TRBV5-1	-	TRBD1	TRBJ2-1	CASSRQGAFNEQFF	TGCGCCAGCAGTCGTCAGGGGGCGTTCAATGAGCAGTTCTTC
TRBV28	-	TRBD2	TRBJ2-7	CASSSASGLYEQYF	TGTGCCAGCAGTTCGGCTAGCGGACTCTACGAGCAGTACTTC
TRBV6-1	-	-	TRBJ1-1	CASSEGWGRRTEAFF	TGTGCCAGCAGTGAAGGCTGGGGGCGGAGAACTGAAGCTTTCTTT
TRBV19	-	-	TRBJ1-5	CASSGVGGRRNQPQHF	TGTGCCAGTAGTGGTGTGGGGGGGAGACGCAATCAGCCCCAGCATTTT
TRBV6-6	-	-	TRBJ1-4	CASSYSGARGEKLFF	TGTGCCAGCAGTTACTCTGGAGCCAGGGGAGAAAAACTGTTTTTT
TRBV19	-	-	TRBJ1-5	CASSIGPYSNQPQHF	TGTGCCAGTAGTATCGGACCCTATAGCAATCAGCCCCAGCATTTT
TRBV18	-	-	TRBJ2-1	CASSLQEGVYNEQFF	TGTGCCAGCTCGCTACAGGAGGGGGTCTACAATGAGCAGTTCTTC
TRBV5-1	-	-	TRBJ1-1	CASSLRQMNTEAFF	TGCGCCAGCAGCTTGCGGCAGATGAACACTGAAGCTTTCTTT
TRBV23-1	-	TRBD1	TRBJ1-5	CASSPRTGQNSNQPQHF	TGCGCCAGCAGTCCCCGGACAGGGCAGAATAGCAATCAGCCCCAGCATTTT
TRBV19	-	-	TRBJ2-2	CASSWGSGELFF	TGTGCCAGTAGTTGGGGGTCCGGGGAGCTGTTTTTT
TRBV7-9	few	-	TRBJ2-3	CASSPGGTDTQYF	TGTGCCAGCAGCCCCGGCGGCACAGATACGCAGTATTTT
TRBV5-1	-	-	TRBJ1-1	CASSLDPGAGEAFF	TGCGCCAGCAGCTTGGATCCAGGGGCGGGTGAAGCTTTCTTT
TRBV10-3	once	-	TRBJ1-1	CAISERQNTEAFF	TGTGCCATCAGTGAGCGACAGAACACTGAAGCTTTCTTT
TRBV7-9	once	TRBD2	TRBJ2-3	CASSRTGGVDTQYF	TGTGCCAGCAGTCGAACGGGGGGTGTTGATACGCAGTATTTT